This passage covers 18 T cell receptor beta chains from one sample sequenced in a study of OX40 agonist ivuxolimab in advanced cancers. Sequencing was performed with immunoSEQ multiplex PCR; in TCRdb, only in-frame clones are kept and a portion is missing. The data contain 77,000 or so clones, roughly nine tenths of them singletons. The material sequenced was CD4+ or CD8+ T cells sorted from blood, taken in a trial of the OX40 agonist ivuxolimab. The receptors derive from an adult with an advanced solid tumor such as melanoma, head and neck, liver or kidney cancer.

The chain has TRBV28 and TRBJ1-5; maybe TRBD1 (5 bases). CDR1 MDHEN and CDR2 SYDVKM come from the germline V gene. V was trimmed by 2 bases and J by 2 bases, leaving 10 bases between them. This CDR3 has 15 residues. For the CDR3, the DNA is TGTGCCAGCAGTTTACAAGGGGAGGGCAATCAGCCCCAGCATTTT. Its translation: CASSLQGEGNQPQHF.

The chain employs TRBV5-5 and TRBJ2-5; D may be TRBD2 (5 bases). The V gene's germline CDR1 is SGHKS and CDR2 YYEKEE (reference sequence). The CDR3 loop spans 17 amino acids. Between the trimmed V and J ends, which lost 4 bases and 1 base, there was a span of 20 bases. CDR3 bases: TGTGCCAGCAGCCCAACGAATCGGGGAGTAGTCCAAGAGACCCAGTACTTC. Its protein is CASSPTNRGVVQETQYF.

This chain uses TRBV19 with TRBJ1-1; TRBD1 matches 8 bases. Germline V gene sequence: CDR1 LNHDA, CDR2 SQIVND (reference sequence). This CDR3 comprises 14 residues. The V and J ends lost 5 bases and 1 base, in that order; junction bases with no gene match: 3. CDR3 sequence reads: CASSSGGWNTEAFF. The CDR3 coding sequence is TGTGCCAGTAGTTCAGGGGGCTGGAACACTGAAGCTTTCTTT.

The CDR3 sequence: CASSLIGINEQFF. Here the CDR3 DNA reads TGTGCCAGCAGCTTAATTGGCATTAATGAGCAGTTCTTC. The V and J genes are TRBV7-2 and TRBJ2-1; no clear D. From germline, CDR1 is SGHTA and CDR2 FQGNSA. V gave up 2 bases and J gave up 7 bases, with 9 bases separating them. CDR3 size: 13 residues.

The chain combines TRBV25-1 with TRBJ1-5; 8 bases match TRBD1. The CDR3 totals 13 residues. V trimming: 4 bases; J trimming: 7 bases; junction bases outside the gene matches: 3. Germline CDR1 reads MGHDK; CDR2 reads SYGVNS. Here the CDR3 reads CASSGRQGQPQHF. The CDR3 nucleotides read TGTGCCAGCAGTGGTAGACAGGGGCAGCCCCAGCATTTT.

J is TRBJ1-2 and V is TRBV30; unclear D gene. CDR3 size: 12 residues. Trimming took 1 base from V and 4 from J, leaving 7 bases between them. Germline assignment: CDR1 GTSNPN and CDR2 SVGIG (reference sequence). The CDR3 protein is CAWSGKSYGYTF. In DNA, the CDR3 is TGTGCCTGGAGTGGAAAGTCCTATGGCTACACCTTC.

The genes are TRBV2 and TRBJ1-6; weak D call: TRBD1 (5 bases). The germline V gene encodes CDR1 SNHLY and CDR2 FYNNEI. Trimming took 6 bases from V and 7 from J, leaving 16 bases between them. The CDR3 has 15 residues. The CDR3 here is CASSSRGGGNSPLHF. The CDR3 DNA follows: TGTGCCAGCAGCAGCCGTGGGGGTGGGAATTCACCCCTCCACTTT.

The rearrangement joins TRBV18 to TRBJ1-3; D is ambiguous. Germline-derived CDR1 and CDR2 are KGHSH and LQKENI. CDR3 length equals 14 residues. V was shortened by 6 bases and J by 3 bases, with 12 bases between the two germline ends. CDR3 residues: CASSRTGGGNTIYF. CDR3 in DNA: TGTGCCAGCTCTCGAACGGGCGGTGGAAACACCATATATTTT.

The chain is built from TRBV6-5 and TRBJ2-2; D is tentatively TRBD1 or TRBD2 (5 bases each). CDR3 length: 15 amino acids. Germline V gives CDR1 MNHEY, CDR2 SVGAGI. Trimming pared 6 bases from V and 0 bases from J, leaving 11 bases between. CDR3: CASSRDDPNTGELFF. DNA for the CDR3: TGTGCCAGCAGCCGGGACGACCCGAACACCGGGGAGCTGTTTTTT.

The CDR3 region is CASSTGTSGGEQYF. The CDR3 nucleotides are TGCGCCAGCAGCACCGGGACTAGCGGGGGCGAGCAGTACTTC. V gene TRBV5-1 combines with J gene TRBJ2-7, with 14 bases that match TRBD2. J lost 6 bases, V lost 4 bases, and 3 bases had no gene match. This CDR3 has 14 amino acids. Germline V gene sequence: CDR1 SGHRS, CDR2 YFSETQ.

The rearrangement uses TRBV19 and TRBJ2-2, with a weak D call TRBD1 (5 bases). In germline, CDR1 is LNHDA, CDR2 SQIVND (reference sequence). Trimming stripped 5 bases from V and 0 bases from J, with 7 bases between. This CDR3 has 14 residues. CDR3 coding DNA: TGTGCCAGTAGTTGGACAACGAACACCGGGGAGCTGTTTTTT. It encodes CASSWTTNTGELFF.

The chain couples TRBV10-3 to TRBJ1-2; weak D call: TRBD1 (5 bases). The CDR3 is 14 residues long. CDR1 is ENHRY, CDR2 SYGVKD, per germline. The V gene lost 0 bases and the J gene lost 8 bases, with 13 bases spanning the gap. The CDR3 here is CAISESGPDGGYTF. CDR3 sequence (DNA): TGTGCCATCAGTGAGTCGGGGCCGGACGGAGGCTACACCTTC.

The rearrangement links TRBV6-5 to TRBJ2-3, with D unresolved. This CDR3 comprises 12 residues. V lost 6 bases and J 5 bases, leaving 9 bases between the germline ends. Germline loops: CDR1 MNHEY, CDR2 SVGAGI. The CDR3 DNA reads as TGTGCCAGCAGGGCCCCGGGAGATACGCAGTATTTT. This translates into CASRAPGDTQYF.

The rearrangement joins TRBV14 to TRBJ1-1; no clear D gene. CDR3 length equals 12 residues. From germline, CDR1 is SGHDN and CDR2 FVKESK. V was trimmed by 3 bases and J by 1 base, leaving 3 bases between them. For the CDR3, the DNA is TGTGCCAGCAGCCAGGGGAACACTGAAGCTTTCTTT. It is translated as CASSQGNTEAFF. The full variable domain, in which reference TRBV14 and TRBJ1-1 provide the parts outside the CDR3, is EAGVTQFPSHSVIEKGQTVTLRCDPISGHDNLYWYRRVMGKEIKFLLHFVKESKQDESGMPNNRFLAERTGGTYSTLKVQPAELEDSGVYFCASSQGNTEAFFGQGTRLTVV.

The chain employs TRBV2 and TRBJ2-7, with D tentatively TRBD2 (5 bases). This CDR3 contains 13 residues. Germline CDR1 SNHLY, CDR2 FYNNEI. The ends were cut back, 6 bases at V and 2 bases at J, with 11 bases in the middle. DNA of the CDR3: TGTGCCAGCAGCAATACCGGGACCTACGAGCAGTACTTC. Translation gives CASSNTGTYEQYF.

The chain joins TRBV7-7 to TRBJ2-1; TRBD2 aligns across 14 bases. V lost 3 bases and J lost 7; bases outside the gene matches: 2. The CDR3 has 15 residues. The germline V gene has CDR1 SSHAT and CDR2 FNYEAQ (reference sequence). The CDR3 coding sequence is TGTGCCAGCAGCTTCGGGACTAGCGGGAGTAATGAGCAGTTCTTC. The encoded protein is CASSFGTSGSNEQFF.

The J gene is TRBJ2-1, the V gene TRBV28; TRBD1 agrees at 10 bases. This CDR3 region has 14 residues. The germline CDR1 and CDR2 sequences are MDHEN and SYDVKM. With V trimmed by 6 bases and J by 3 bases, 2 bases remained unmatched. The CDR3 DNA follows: TGTGCCAGCAGGGGGACAGGGGTCTACAATGAGCAGTTCTTC. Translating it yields CASRGTGVYNEQFF.

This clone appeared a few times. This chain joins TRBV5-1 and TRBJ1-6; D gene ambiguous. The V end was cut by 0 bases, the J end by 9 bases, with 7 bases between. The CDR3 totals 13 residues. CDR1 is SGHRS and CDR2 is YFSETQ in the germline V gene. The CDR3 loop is CASSLDPSSPLHF. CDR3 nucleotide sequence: TGCGCCAGCAGCTTGGATCCAAGTTCACCCCTCCACTTT.